Included here is one T cell receptor beta chain sequence, with context. What it binds is not known. This sample is drawn from a study of beta chain features in type 1 diabetes. The sequenced template was cDNA made from the entire isolated RNA. Mean read depth for naive, central memory and regulatory T cell samples was about 3.6 million reads. The table came from immunoSEQ multiplex PCR; TCRdb's copy has only in-frame clones and leaves some out. The sample shows 220,000 or so clones, over 65% of them seen only once. Germline loops: CDR1 SGHTA, CDR2 FQGNSA. The length of the CDR3 is 15 residues. Trimming left V 5 bases short and J 1 base short, with 13 bases between. Findings and caveats of the study: Shortening of TCRB CDR3s, moderate but significant, appeared in all four CD4+ subsets of Type 1 diabetes patients. High-TCR-expressing cells could be over-represented by cDNA sequencing.

Sequencing was carried out using naive CD4+ T cells from blood. The source is a man aged 25-45 years in good health. The V call is TRBV7-2, the J call TRBJ2-3, with D unresolved. This chain's CDR3 is CASSAVKDGTDTQYF. CDR3 bases: TGTGCCAGCAGCGCCGTAAAAGATGGCACAGATACGCAGTATTTT.